This T cell receptor (beta chain) was retrieved from a study of blood T cell repertoires in COVID-19. Original analysis: Reference gene primer amplification gave nucleated cell count estimates. Here immunoSEQ multiplex PCR was the method, and the copy in TCRdb shows in-frame clones only, minus some. V, J and clone size are taken as reported in that table, and D and trimming were inferred from the DNA itself. The sample has some 330,000 clones, 80% to 85% seen once. Individuals aged about 18 to 90 years were recruited from some 26 US areas. Each recovered donor of Cohort 3 presented with two negative PCRs, clearance, or symptom resolution. This clone was detected ten times or more. Germline loops: CDR1 LGHDT, CDR2 YNNKEL (reference sequence). The CDR3 extends over 16 amino acids. Trimming left V 4 bases short and J 3 bases short, with 19 bases between.

This clonotype was sampled from a woman aged 45-60 years who had recovered from COVID-19. The sample comprised PBMCs or T cells enriched from blood (not recorded which). This rearrangement joins TRBV3-1 (or the pseudogene TRBV3-2) to TRBJ2-7, with a possible D match to TRBD1 (5 bases). The CDR3 region is CASSPLGDQGRYEQYF. The CDR3 bases are TGTGCCAGCAGCCCCCTCGGAGACCAGGGCCGCTACGAGCAGTACTTC.